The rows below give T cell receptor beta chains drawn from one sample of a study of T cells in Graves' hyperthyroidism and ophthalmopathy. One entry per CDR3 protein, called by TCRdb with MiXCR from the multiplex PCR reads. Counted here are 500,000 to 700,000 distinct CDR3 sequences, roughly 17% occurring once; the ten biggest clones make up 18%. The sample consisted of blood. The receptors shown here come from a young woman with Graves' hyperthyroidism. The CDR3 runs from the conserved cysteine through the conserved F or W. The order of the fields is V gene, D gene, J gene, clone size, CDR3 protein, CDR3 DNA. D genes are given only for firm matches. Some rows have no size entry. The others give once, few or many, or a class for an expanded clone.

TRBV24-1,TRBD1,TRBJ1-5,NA,CATSDSTGVGQPQHF,TGTGCCACCAGTGATTCGACAGGGGTGGGTCAGCCCCAGCATTTT
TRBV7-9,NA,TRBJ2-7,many,CASSLEAVRVAEQYF,TGTGCCAGCAGCTTAGAGGCCGTGAGGGTCGCCGAGCAGTACTTC
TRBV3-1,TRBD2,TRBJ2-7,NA,CASSVPLTSGDSYEQYF,TGTGCCAGCAGCGTCCCCCTAACTAGCGGAGACTCCTACGAGCAGTACTTC
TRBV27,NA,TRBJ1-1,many,CASRRTTGTTEAFF,TGTGCCAGCAGACGAACAACAGGAACAACTGAAGCTTTCTTT
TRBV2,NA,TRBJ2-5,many,CASNRAWGETQYF,TGTGCCAGCAACAGGGCGTGGGGGGAGACCCAGTACTTC
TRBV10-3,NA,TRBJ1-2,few,CAISAGGAAVYGYTF,TGTGCCATCAGTGCAGGCGGGGCGGCGGTCTATGGCTACACCTTC
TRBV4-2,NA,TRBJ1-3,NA,CASSPGGTSSGNTIYF,TGTGCCAGCAGCCCGGGAGGTACTAGCTCTGGAAACACCATATATTTT
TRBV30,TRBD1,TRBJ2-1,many,CAWTGGYNEQFF,TGTGCCTGGACAGGGGGCTACAATGAGCAGTTCTTC
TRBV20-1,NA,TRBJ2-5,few,CSAVRVGETQYF,TGCAGTGCAGTTAGGGTCGGGGAGACCCAGTACTTC
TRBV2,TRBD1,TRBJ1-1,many,CASSEEGARTEAFF,TGTGCCAGCAGTGAAGAGGGGGCGCGCACTGAAGCTTTCTTT
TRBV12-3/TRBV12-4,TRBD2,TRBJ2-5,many,CASRELAGQETQYF,TGTGCCAGCAGGGAACTAGCGGGGCAAGAGACCCAGTACTTC
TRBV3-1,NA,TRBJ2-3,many,CASSLGPASTDTQYF,TGTGCCAGCAGCCTCGGGCCGGCTAGCACAGATACGCAGTATTTT
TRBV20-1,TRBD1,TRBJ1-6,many,CSATTGADNSPLHF,TGCAGTGCTACGACAGGGGCTGATAATTCACCCCTCCACTTT
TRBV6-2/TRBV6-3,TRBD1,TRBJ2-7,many,CASSYPDRPHSYEQYF,TGTGCCAGCAGTTACCCGGACAGGCCTCACTCCTACGAGCAGTACTTC
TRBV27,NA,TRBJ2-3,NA,CASRLRDYPTDTQYF,TGTGCCAGCAGACTCCGGGATTACCCCACAGATACGCAGTATTTT
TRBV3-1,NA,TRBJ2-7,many,CASSQVDSRHEQYF,TGTGCCAGCAGCCAAGTGGACTCCCGTCATGAGCAGTACTTC
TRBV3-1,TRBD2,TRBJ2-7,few,CASSLRSSGRIYEQYF,TGTGCCAGCAGCCTAAGAAGCAGCGGGAGGATCTACGAGCAGTACTTC
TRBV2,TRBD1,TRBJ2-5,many,CASRNPGTGGPTPEETQYF,TGTGCCAGCAGGAACCCCGGGACAGGGGGCCCAACACCGGAAGAGACCCAGTACTTC
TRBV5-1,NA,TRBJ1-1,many,CASTVAGARNTEAFF,TGCGCCAGCACCGTGGCGGGGGCTCGGAACACTGAAGCTTTCTTT
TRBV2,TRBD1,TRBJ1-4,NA,CASSEALGTGYEKLFF,TGTGCCAGCAGTGAAGCGCTGGGGACAGGGTATGAAAAACTGTTTTTT
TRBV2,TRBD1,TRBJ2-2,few,CASIRAGGHANTGELFF,TGTGCCAGCATTCGGGCAGGGGGACATGCGAACACCGGGGAGCTGTTTTTT
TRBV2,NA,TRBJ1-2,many,CASSEYFRGGSYGYTF,TGTGCCAGCAGTGAATATTTTAGGGGCGGAAGCTATGGCTACACCTTC
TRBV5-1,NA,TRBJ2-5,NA,CASSFSVEETQYF,TGCGCCAGCAGCTTTAGCGTAGAAGAGACCCAGTACTTC
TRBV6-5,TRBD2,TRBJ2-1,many,CASSYRSASGRAFLSSYNEQFF,TGTGCCAGCAGTTACCGGTCGGCTAGCGGGAGGGCCTTTCTTAGCTCCTACAATGAGCAGTTCTTC
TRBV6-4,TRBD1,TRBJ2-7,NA,CASSDNSGTGVVYEQYF,TGTGCCAGCAGTGACAATTCCGGGACAGGGGTGGTCTACGAGCAGTACTTC
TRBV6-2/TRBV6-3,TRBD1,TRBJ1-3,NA,CASCAPTGFGNTIYF,TGTGCCAGCTGTGCCCCGACAGGGTTTGGAAACACCATATATTTT
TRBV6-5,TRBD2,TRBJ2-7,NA,CASSYASGTSLPGEQYF,TGTGCCAGCAGTTACGCGTCCGGGACTAGCCTCCCCGGCGAGCAGTACTTC
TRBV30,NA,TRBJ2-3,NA,CAWSSAGPGDTQYF,TGTGCCTGGAGTTCCGCGGGGCCGGGCGATACGCAGTATTTT
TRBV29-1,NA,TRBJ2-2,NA,CSPSAGPLTNTGELFF,TGCAGCCCCTCGGCGGGGCCATTAACAAACACCGGGGAGCTGTTTTTT
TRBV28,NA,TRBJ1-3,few,CASSPIDRFSGNTIYF,TGTGCCAGCAGTCCCATTGACAGGTTCTCTGGAAACACCATATATTTT
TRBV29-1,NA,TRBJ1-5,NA,CSVEEWFKMQVPNQPQHF,TGCAGCGTTGAAGAATGGTTCAAGATGCAGGTTCCCAATCAGCCCCAGCATTTT
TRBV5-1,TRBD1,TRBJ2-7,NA,CASSLVGTGPYEQYF,TGCGCCAGCAGCTTGGTGGGGACAGGACCCTACGAGCAGTACTTC
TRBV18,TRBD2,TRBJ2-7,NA,CASSHTPGLGGYEQYF,TGTGCCAGCTCTCACACGCCGGGACTAGGGGGCTACGAGCAGTACTTC
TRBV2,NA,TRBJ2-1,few,CASSVWDTIEQFF,TGTGCCAGCAGTGTGTGGGACACAATTGAGCAGTTCTTC
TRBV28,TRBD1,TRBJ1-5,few,CAGQTGGLQPQHF,TGTGCCGGACAGACAGGGGGCCTTCAGCCCCAGCATTTT
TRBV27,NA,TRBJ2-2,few,CASSLSGLQNTGELFF,TGTGCCAGCAGTTTATCGGGACTTCAGAACACCGGGGAGCTGTTTTTT
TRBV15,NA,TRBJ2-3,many,CATSGGASELTDTQYF,TGTGCCACCAGCGGAGGGGCTAGCGAACTCACAGATACGCAGTATTTT
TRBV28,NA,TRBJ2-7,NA,CASSRNPGRSYEQYF,TGTGCCAGCAGCCGGAACCCGGGCCGCTCCTACGAGCAGTACTTC